The 19 T cell receptor beta chains in this list originate from one sample, sequenced in a study of cytomegalovirus exposure and HLA in healthy donors (dated by TCRdb to about 2017). Library prep was done by the immunoSEQ multiplex PCR assay. For the multiplex PCR, a mixture combining 60 forward primers for TCR Vbeta segments and 13 reverse primers for TCR Jbeta segments was used. TCRdb carries this immuneACCESS record with in-frame sequences only. Its versions omit some clonotypes, under half of them owing to an unresolved V gene in the studies checked, with the rest unexplained. The sample yields 190,000 or so clones; less than 85% were counted once. The biggest ten clones account for roughly 0.65% of the sample. The material sequenced was PBMCs. Receptors originate from a boy younger than 18 in good health and CMV-seronegative.

The chain carries TRBV9 and TRBJ2-2, with 7 nucleotides matching TRBD2. CDR1 and CDR2 (germline): SGDLS, YYNGEE. Trimming at V came to 0 bases and at J to 1 base, leaving 0 bases not matched to a gene. This CDR3 comprises 15 residues. The CDR3: CASSVGEGNTGELFF. Written as DNA, the CDR3 is TGTGCCAGCAGCGTAGGGGAGGGGAACACCGGGGAGCTGTTTTTT.

This clone showed up just a few times. The CDR3 region has the DNA TGTGCCAGCAGCCCGGAGCGGGGGACCGCCTACGAGCAGTACTTC. It yields the protein CASSPERGTAYEQYF. The chain is built from TRBV7-2 and TRBJ2-7; 8 bases fit TRBD2. CDR1 and CDR2 from the germline V gene are SGHTA and FQGNSA. The CDR3 consists of 15 residues. V dropped 5 bases and J dropped 2; count of bases not matched to a gene: 8.

This chain links TRBV14 with TRBJ2-6, with 7 positions matching TRBD2. Germline loops: CDR1 SGHDN, CDR2 FVKESK. V trimming: 6 bases; J trimming: 2 bases; junction bases outside the gene matches: 4. The CDR3 runs to 15 residues. This CDR3 reads CASRLGGAGANVLTF. Here the CDR3 DNA reads TGTGCCAGCAGGCTGGGGGGGGCTGGGGCCAACGTCCTGACTTTC.

The chain joins TRBV5-4 to TRBJ1-2; the match to TRBD1 covers 9 bases. This CDR3 has 15 amino acids. Germline loops: CDR1 SGHNT, CDR2 YYREEE (reference sequence). Trimming took 3 bases from V and 0 from J; bases not matched to a gene: 3. The CDR3 spells CASSWRQGANYGYTF. The CDR3 bases are TGTGCCAGCAGCTGGCGACAGGGGGCTAACTATGGCTACACCTTC. Supplemented by reference TRBV5-4 and TRBJ1-2, the full variable domain reads ETGVTQSPTHLIKTRGQQVTLRCSSQSGHNTVSWYQQALGQGPQFIFQYYREEENGRGNFPPRFSGLQFPNYSSELNVNALELDDSALYLCASSWRQGANYGYTFGSGTRLTVV.

A few counts support this clone. This chain connects TRBV7-2 to TRBJ1-1; 8 nucleotides match TRBD1. The V gene end was trimmed by 0 bases and the J gene end by 1 base; junction bases not matched to a gene: 1. Germline V CDR1 and CDR2: SGHTA, FQGNSA. This CDR3 region has 15 residues. The CDR3 reads CASSLADRGNTEAFF. In nucleotides, the CDR3 is TGTGCCAGCAGCTTAGCTGACAGGGGGAACACTGAAGCTTTCTTT.

This rearrangement joins TRBV9 to TRBJ1-1; 8 positions match TRBD1. Germline assignment: CDR1 SGDLS and CDR2 YYNGEE. The CDR3 is made up of 15 amino acids. The junction had 7 bases not matched to a gene; V was cut back by 2 bases and J by 4 bases. For the CDR3, the DNA is TGTGCCAGCAGCGTCCAACAGGGGGTAGGCACTGAAGCTTTCTTT. Amino acids: CASSVQQGVGTEAFF.

J is TRBJ2-7 and V is TRBV6-1; D unclear. Germline CDR1 reads MNHNS; CDR2 reads SASEGT. Trimming removed 5 bases from V and 4 bases from J, with 12 bases in between. The CDR3 is 13 residues long. CDR3 region: CASSRSAGYEQYF. CDR3 in DNA: TGTGCCAGCAGTCGATCGGCCGGGTACGAGCAGTACTTC.

This chain connects TRBV7-9 to TRBJ2-7, with 9 bases aligning to TRBD1. Germline lookup yields CDR1 SEHNR and CDR2 FQNEAQ (reference sequence). After removal of 6 bases from V and 2 bases from J, the junction contained 11 bases not matched to a gene. This CDR3 is 16 amino acids long. This chain's CDR3 is CASSLGNRGLTYEQYF. The CDR3 bases are TGTGCCAGCAGTCTAGGTAACAGGGGGCTTACCTACGAGCAGTACTTC.

The rearrangement uses TRBV30 and TRBJ1-4, with D possibly being TRBD1 (6 bases). Per germline, CDR1 GTSNPN and CDR2 SVGIG (reference sequence). Trimming removed 1 base at V and 0 bases at J, with 18 bases between. This CDR3 region has 18 residues. The DNA of the CDR3 is TGTGCCTGGAGTGCCGACAGGCCTTTAGTCGCAACTAATGAAAAACTGTTTTTT. Its translation is CAWSADRPLVATNEKLFF.

The chain's CDR3 is CASSQDTGGPRDTQYF. CDR3 sequence (DNA): TGTGCCAGCAGCCAAGATACGGGGGGGCCCAGGGATACGCAGTATTTT. The V call is TRBV4-2, the J call TRBJ2-3; 8 bases are shared with TRBD2. The V and J ends lost 0 bases and 6 bases, in that order; junction bases with no gene match: 8. The germline gives CDR1 LGHNA, CDR2 YNFKEQ. This CDR3 has 16 residues.

The rearrangement links TRBV30 to TRBJ1-2; a possible D gene is TRBD1 (5 bases). CDR3 length equals 14 residues. V lost 3 bases to trimming and J lost 8 bases, with 19 bases between them. The germline gives CDR1 GTSNPN, CDR2 SVGIG (reference sequence). This chain's CDR3 is CAWRLGSGSEGYTF. The DNA of the CDR3 is TGTGCCTGGAGGTTGGGGTCAGGGTCGGAGGGCTACACCTTC.

This clone was counted between two and nine times. The CDR3 loop is CASSPQLAGGYEQYF. CDR3 nucleotide sequence: TGTGCCAGCAGCCCCCAACTAGCGGGAGGCTACGAGCAGTACTTC. The chain employs TRBV28 and TRBJ2-7; TRBD2 matches 12 bases. The J segment lost 3 bases and the V segment lost 6 bases, leaving 6 bases of the junction unmatched. CDR1 is MDHEN, CDR2 SYDVKM, per germline. There are 15 residues in the CDR3.

This clone was observed a few times. The V call is TRBV7-3, the J call TRBJ2-1; 7 positions agree with TRBD1. The germline gives CDR1 SGHTA, CDR2 FQGTGA. The CDR3 is 16 residues long. J gave up 5 bases and V 5 bases, and 12 bases lay outside the gene matches. CDR3 nucleotides: TGTGCCAGCAGCCAACTCCGGGACAGCACAGACAATGAGCAGTTCTTC. Protein sequence: CASSQLRDSTDNEQFF. Filled out from reference TRBV7-3 and TRBJ2-1, the complete variable domain reads GAGVSQTPSNKVTEKGKYVELRCDPISGHTALYWYRQSLGQGPEFLIYFQGTGAADDSGLPNDRFFAVRPEGSVSTLKIQRTERGDSAVYLCASSQLRDSTDNEQFFGPGTRLTVL.

CDR3 sequence (DNA): TGTGCCAGCAGCTTAGGACAGAACTATGGCTACACCTTC. Translating it yields CASSLGQNYGYTF. The chain combines TRBV7-9 with TRBJ1-2, with D perhaps TRBD1 (5 bases). This CDR3 spans 13 amino acids. The V gene lost 1 base and the J gene lost 2 bases, with 5 bases spanning the gap. Germline values: CDR1 SEHNR, CDR2 FQNEAQ (reference sequence).

This clone was seen a few times. Additional DNA sequences in this sample encode the identical CDR3. The V gene is TRBV6-5, the J gene TRBJ1-5; tentatively, D is TRBD1 (5 bases). Deletions cut 0 bases from V and 7 bases from J, with 16 bases between. The CDR3 sequence is 16 residues long. Germline V gives CDR1 MNHEY, CDR2 SVGAGI. The CDR3 region has the DNA TGTGCCAGCAGTTACTCGATAACCGGGGCGGGACAGCCCCAGCATTTT. It encodes CASSYSITGAGQPQHF.

This chain joins TRBV2 and TRBJ1-3; possible D gene TRBD1, 6 bases. The CDR3 sequence is 15 residues long. Germline V CDR1 and CDR2: SNHLY, FYNNEI. V dropped 6 bases and J dropped 0 bases, with 12 bases sitting between them. The CDR3 sequence is CASRADRYSGNTIYF. The DNA for the CDR3 is TGTGCCAGCAGGGCGGACAGATACTCTGGAAACACCATATATTTT.

The rearrangement joins TRBV4-3 to TRBJ1-4, with 7 bases aligning to TRBD1. With V trimmed by 5 bases and J by 2 bases, 5 bases remained unmatched. The CDR3 length is 15 residues. Germline values: CDR1 LGHNA, CDR2 YSLEER. DNA for the CDR3: TGCGCCAGCAGCAGACGAGGGGGCACTAATGAAAAACTGTTTTTT. This gives the protein CASSRRGGTNEKLFF.

On this clone: Mismatch with germline at one junction end may stem from a read error. The chain links TRBV7-9 to TRBJ1-1; TRBD1 matches at 8 bases. The CDR3 sequence is 15 residues long. Germline lookup yields CDR1 SEHNR and CDR2 FQNEAQ (reference sequence). CDR3 in amino acids: CSSSEPGTGNTEAFF. DNA for the CDR3: TGTTCCAGCAGCGAACCCGGGACAGGGAACACTGAAGCTTTCTTT.

This clone was counted between two and nine times. V and J are TRBV6-4 and TRBJ1-5, with D possibly TRBD1 on 5 matching bases. Germline V gives CDR1 MRHNA, CDR2 SNTAGT. The CDR3 spans 15 residues. The V gene lost 4 bases and the J gene lost 3 bases, with 13 bases spanning the gap. The CDR3 reads CASSGIRVLNQPQHF. The CDR3 region has the DNA TGTGCCAGCAGTGGGATCAGGGTACTCAATCAGCCCCAGCATTTT.